Listed below are T cell receptor beta chains from one sample, sequenced in a study of shared clonotypes between healthy human individuals. Generated by immunoSEQ multiplex PCR, the TCRdb table keeps only in-frame clones and is missing some. The table records around 600,000 clones, approximately 95% of them present only once. The sequenced material came from naive CD8+ T cells sorted from blood. The receptors stem from a woman younger than 45 in good health. The CDR3 runs from the conserved cysteine through the conserved F or W.

TRBV5-6,CASSPDRGRALYTDTQYF
TRBV4-2,CASSQDQVRLAGLYEQYF
TRBV28,CASSDTGTDYGYTF
TRBV27,CASGASRYEQFF
TRBV30,CAWSQDSDTQYF
TRBV10-3,CAISDSGTGDSYEQYF
TRBV5-1,CASLDRAHEQYF
TRBV5-1,CASSLGRASGANVLTF
TRBV9,CASSGDRDSYEQYF
TRBV7-9,CASSLGRGRAASTDTQYF
TRBV28,CASSPLTGGAETQYF
TRBV28,CASSRNSGNTIYF
TRBV13,CASSLGTTGDYGYTF
TRBV11-2,CASSLAPGQGKTGELFF
TRBV13,CASSERVRAPDEQYF
TRBV5-1,CASSLTGFYNEQFF
TRBV7-9,CASSLSGYEQYF
TRBV5-4,CASSLGWTDSYEQYF
TRBV10-3,CAISPGQGAGEKLFF
TRBV9,CASSNSNQPQHF
TRBV7-7,CASSLGQGAPEQYF
TRBV5-1,CASSSRGGNYGYTF
TRBV7-8,CASSPRGSGSPHNEQFF
TRBV6-1,CAASFGGQGSTEAFF
TRBV9,CASSLGIRGTGIETQYF
TRBV4-1,CASSQVWGNSNQPQHF
TRBV6-5,CASSWTHGNTEAFF
TRBV7-9,CASSFGARPQHF
TRBV5-5,CASSYRLAGEIGSHEQFF
TRBV4-1,CASSLSGYSNQPQHF
TRBV11-3,CAPPGTYGYTF
TRBV20-1,CSAYYQGYTF
TRBV18,CASSPRDLYGDEQYF
TRBV2,CASSRTESYNEQFF
TRBV28,CASRSAGTGHLNTIYF
TRBV7-6,CASSQPGQGNTEAFF
TRBV27,CASSPGTGNTEAFF
TRBV27,CASTAGTGGTEAFF
TRBV7-6,CASSLFGRALDTQYF
TRBV6-1,CASSGAGDNEQYF
TRBV29-1,CSAPGDNYEQYF
TRBV9,CASPGSLKGEQFF
TRBV5-4,CASSLGVREQYF
TRBV28,CASNLAGPFYEQYF
TRBV5-4,CASSLGGLPPTDTQYF
TRBV7-6,CASSYLAGAVSYEQYF
TRBV10-3,CAASRRDLGTGELFF
TRBV28,CASSLLAGPNTEAFF
TRBV27,CASSPWGGNTGELFF
TRBV4-1,CASASSYNEQFF
TRBV25-1,CASTPATSSYNEQFF
TRBV6-1,CASSEVPYEQYF